Listed below are T cell receptor beta chains from one sample, sequenced in a study of molecular identifiers for immune sequencing clone quantification. TCRdb analysed the PCR reads with MiXCR anew, one entry per CDR3 protein. This sample yields some 590,000 distinct CDR3 sequences, of which 25% are seen a single time; about 0.81% belongs to the top ten. The sequencing input was naive CD8+ T cells from blood, with Jurkat cell RNA spiked in. The receptors were sampled from a human donor in good health. Some libraries in this study had Jurkat cell RNA spiked in. Both conserved end residues are part of each CDR3. The D gene is left open where the match is weak. Rows give clone size only sometimes, using once, few, many, or a class for an expanded clone.

TRBV29-1,.,TRBJ2-2,many,TGCAGCGTTGAAGTTAACGGGGCGAACACCGGGGAGCTGTTTTTT,CSVEVNGANTGELFF
TRBV3-2,.,TRBJ2-3,.,TGTGCCAGCAGCCAAGTCCCGGAGGGGTTTCACACAGATACGCAGTATTTT,CASSQVPEGFHTDTQYF
TRBV7-9,.,TRBJ2-7,many,TGTGCCAGCAGCTTAATAGGGTACGAGCAGTACTTC,CASSLIGYEQYF
TRBV7-2,.,TRBJ2-7,many,TGTGCCAGCAGCTTATACGGACTAACAAACTACGAGCAGTACTTC,CASSLYGLTNYEQYF
TRBV6-2/TRBV6-3,.,TRBJ1-5,many,TGTGCCAGCAGTTACGGTTTGAGAGATCAGCCCCAGCATTTT,CASSYGLRDQPQHF
TRBV27,.,TRBJ2-3,once,TGTGCCAGCAGTTTAGTACCCGGCACAGCTACGCAGTATTTT,CASSLVPGTATQYF
TRBV19,TRBD2,TRBJ2-3,few,TGTGCCAGTAGTACGACTAGCGGGAGTCTCGATACGCAGTATTTT,CASSTTSGSLDTQYF
TRBV6-2/TRBV6-3,.,TRBJ2-3,many,TGTGCCAGCAGTTACGTGGTAGCGTCAGATACGCAGTATTTT,CASSYVVASDTQYF
TRBV6-5,.,TRBJ1-4,.,TGTGCCAGCGCGTTTTCGAGCAAACTAAATGAAAAACTGTTTTTT,CASAFSSKLNEKLFF
TRBV4-3,.,TRBJ2-7,few,TGCGCCAGCAGCCAAGAACTTCAGGGGATAGGCGGGTACGAGCAGTACTTC,CASSQELQGIGGYEQYF
TRBV19,.,TRBJ2-7,.,TGTGCCAGTAGTATGGACTTCGAGTACGCGCAGTACTTC,CASSMDFEYAQYF
TRBV12-3/TRBV12-4,.,TRBJ2-3,many,TGTGCCAGCAGTTTCTCCCAGAGGGGGGCAGATACGCAGTATTTT,CASSFSQRGADTQYF
TRBV4-2,TRBD2,TRBJ2-7,.,TGTGCCAGCAGCCAAGATGGCCGACTAGCGGGGGCGGCCTACGAGCAGTACTTC,CASSQDGRLAGAAYEQYF
TRBV27,.,TRBJ2-7,few,TGTGCCAGCAGTTTATCTTGGGGAGGGGGGACCTACTACGAGCAGTACTTC,CASSLSWGGGTYYEQYF
TRBV4-3,.,TRBJ1-1,.,TGCGCCAGCAGCCAAGATGTAGACAGTATGAACACTGAAGCTTTCTTT,CASSQDVDSMNTEAFF
TRBV7-9,.,TRBJ2-7,many,TGTGCCAGCAGCTCCCTCCTCGGGAGCTACGAGCAGTACTTC,CASSSLLGSYEQYF
TRBV20-1,.,TRBJ2-1,.,TGCAGTGCTACAGTCTTTCCGAGCTCCTACAATGAGCAGTTCTTC,CSATVFPSSYNEQFF
TRBV29-1,TRBD1,TRBJ2-7,.,TGCTGCGTTGAAGACGGACAGGGGGACTACGAGCAGTACTTC,CCVEDGQGDYEQYF
TRBV9,TRBD2,TRBJ2-3,few,TGTGCCAGCAGCGTAGTCGGGGGGGGAGATACGCAGTATTTT,CASSVVGGGDTQYF
TRBV4-3,TRBD1,TRBJ2-7,many,TGCGCCAGCAGCCAGCACCCGGGACAGGGGACCTACGAGCAGTACTTC,CASSQHPGQGTYEQYF
TRBV4-1,TRBD1,TRBJ2-5,.,TGCGCCAGCAGCCAGACAGGGATTACACAAGAGACCCAGTACTTC,CASSQTGITQETQYF
TRBV24-1,.,TRBJ2-2,many,TGTGCCACCAGTGAACAGGGTGTCACCGGGGAGCTGTTTTTT,CATSEQGVTGELFF
TRBV30,.,TRBJ1-5,few,TGTGCCTGGACAAGCGGGGGCAGCAATCAGCCCCAGCATTTT,CAWTSGGSNQPQHF
TRBV30,TRBD1,TRBJ1-2,.,TGTGCCTGGGACAGGGACTTTGGCTACACCTTC,CAWDRDFGYTF
TRBV7-3,TRBD2,TRBJ2-4,many,TGTGCCAGCAGCCCATCACCGGTATTAGCGGGAGGGCCTGGAAACATTCAGTACTTC,CASSPSPVLAGGPGNIQYF
TRBV4-1,.,TRBJ1-5,many,TGCGCCAGCAGCCAGAGTGCCGGGTATAGCAATCAGCCCCAGCATTTT,CASSQSAGYSNQPQHF
TRBV20-1,.,TRBJ2-5,few,TGCAGTGCCGCCCCGGTACCCCAAGAGACCCAGTACTTC,CSAAPVPQETQYF
TRBV27,TRBD1,TRBJ1-1,few,TGTGCCAGCAGTTCCCCGCAGGGGGCGAACACTGAAGCTTTCTTT,CASSSPQGANTEAFF
TRBV5-6,.,TRBJ2-7,few,TGTGCCAGCAGCGGGGGACGGGACTACGAGCAGTACTTC,CASSGGRDYEQYF
TRBV7-9,TRBD2,TRBJ2-7,many,TGTGCCAGCAGCTTGAGTAGCGGGGATCACTACGAGCAGTACTTC,CASSLSSGDHYEQYF
TRBV19,.,TRBJ1-2,.,TGTGGCAGTAGTATAGGACGGGGGTATGGCTACACCTTC,CGSSIGRGYGYTF
TRBV14,.,TRBJ1-4,.,TGTGCCAGCAGCCAAGATAGCGGGGAAAAACTGTTTTTT,CASSQDSGEKLFF
TRBV9,TRBD1,TRBJ1-5,few,TGTGCCAGCAGCACCGGGACAGGGTTGGGTCAGCCCCAGCATTTT,CASSTGTGLGQPQHF
TRBV4-3,TRBD2,TRBJ2-2,.,TGCGCCAGCAGCCAAGATGAGCTAGCGGGGGCCTCCCTCGGGGAGCTGTTTTTT,CASSQDELAGASLGELFF
TRBV6-5,.,TRBJ2-7,.,TGTGCCAGCAGCCACGGGTCGACCACTTTCTACGAGCAGTACTTC,CASSHGSTTFYEQYF
TRBV12-3/TRBV12-4,TRBD1,TRBJ2-5,many,TGTGCCAGCAGTTCCCCGGGACAGGGCGTTGACCAAGAGACCCAGTACTTC,CASSSPGQGVDQETQYF
TRBV5-4,.,TRBJ2-3,many,TGTGCCAGCAGCTTGGCGCTAGATGCAGATACGCAGTATTTT,CASSLALDADTQYF
TRBV29-1,.,TRBJ2-7,many,TGCAGCGTTGGGACAACCCACGAGCAGTACTTC,CSVGTTHEQYF
TRBV27,TRBD2,TRBJ2-7,many,TGTGCCAGCAGCCCGGGACTAGCGGTCTACGAGCAGTACTTC,CASSPGLAVYEQYF
TRBV20-1,TRBD2,TRBJ2-6,many,TGCAGTGCTAGCCCCCGGGGGGAGGTTGGGGCCAACGTCCTGACTTTC,CSASPRGEVGANVLTF
TRBV2,.,TRBJ1-1,.,TGTGCCAGCAGTGAAGATTGGACGGCCTTTGAAGCTTTCTTT,CASSEDWTAFEAFF
TRBV19,.,TRBJ1-1,few,TGTGCCAGTATTGAGAGTACTGAAGCTTTCTTT,CASIESTEAFF
TRBV20-1,.,TRBJ1-2,.,TGCAGTGGTCCAGGCGGAGGTCCCTATGGCTACACCTTC,CSGPGGGPYGYTF
TRBV6-1,.,TRBJ1-6,many,TGTGCCAGCAGTGAAGGGTCACCCCTCCACTTT,CASSEGSPLHF
TRBV6-5,TRBD1,TRBJ2-1,.,TGTGCCAGCAGTTACGCTGTATTTGGGACAGGGGACAATGAGCAGTTCTTC,CASSYAVFGTGDNEQFF
TRBV29-1,TRBD1,TRBJ2-3,many,TGCAGCGCTGGGGACAGACTCACAGATACGCAGTATTTT,CSAGDRLTDTQYF
TRBV19,.,TRBJ1-4,.,TGTGCCAGTAGTTTGGCAGCGAACGAAAAACTGTTTTTT,CASSLAANEKLFF
TRBV7-9,TRBD2,TRBJ2-7,.,TGTGCCAGCAGCTCCCAGTATGAACGGGAGGGCCGAGGATCCGTCCACGAGCAGTACTTC,CASSSQYEREGRGSVHEQYF
TRBV27,TRBD1,TRBJ2-4,few,TGTGCCAGCAGTCCGCAGGGGGCTCGCAACATTCAGTACTTC,CASSPQGARNIQYF
TRBV19,.,TRBJ2-1,.,TGTGCCAGTAGCCACGGGGGGCGGAGCTCCTACGATGAGCAGTTCTTC,CASSHGGRSSYDEQFF